These T cell receptor beta chains were read from a single sample in a study of CD4+ T cells in melanoma. The assay was immunoSEQ multiplex PCR, and TCRdb's table has in-frame clones only and misses some. The sample gives some 120,000 clones, around 93% of which show up once; 3% to 4% is in the top ten. Sequencing was performed on peripheral blood. All receptors come from a human donor with melanoma. CDR3s include the opening cysteine and the closing phenylalanine or tryptophan. A D gene is named only where the DNA matches it firmly. Size tells how often a clone was seen (once, few, many) or the class of an expanded clone, and some rows leave it out.

>.|TRBD1|TRBV7-9|14|TRBJ2-7
TGTGCCAGCAGAACCACGACAGGGGCAGACGAGCAGTACTTC
CASRTTTGADEQYF
>.|TRBD2|TRBV6-6|14|TRBJ2-2
TGTGCCAGCAGTTTAGCGGGAGGAACCGGGGAGCTGTTTTTT
CASSLAGGTGELFF
>.|TRBD1|TRBV5-4|17|TRBJ2-5
TGTGCCAGCAGCTCCCTCCGGGACAGGGGGCGCCGAGAGACCCAGTACTTC
CASSSLRDRGRRETQYF
>.|TRBD1|TRBV4-1|15|TRBJ2-5
TGCGCCAGCACCTACTCGAGGACAGGGCAAGAGACCCAGTACTTC
CASTYSRTGQETQYF
>.|TRBD2|TRBV4-3|15|TRBJ2-7
TGCGCCAGCAGCCAAGGCTTTAGCGGGGTCTGGGAGCAGTACTTC
CASSQGFSGVWEQYF
>.|.|TRBV19|12|TRBJ2-7
TGTGCCAGTAGCAGTGCCGCCTACGAGCAGTACTTC
CASSSAAYEQYF
>few|TRBD2|TRBV5-1|15|TRBJ2-7
TGCGCCAGCAGTACCACCGGGACTAGCAGCCACGAGCAGTACTTC
CASSTTGTSSHEQYF
>.|TRBD1|TRBV11-2|13|TRBJ1-5
TGTGCCAGCAGCCAGGGGGCGGCTCAGCCCCAGCATTTT
CASSQGAAQPQHF
>once|TRBD1|TRBV5-4|15|TRBJ2-2
TGTGCCAGCAGCTTAGGGGACAGAAACACCGGGGAGCTGTTTTTT
CASSLGDRNTGELFF
>.|TRBD1|TRBV6-1|15|TRBJ2-7
TGTGCCAGCATATCTCCCCGGGACAGGCCTTACGAGCAGTACTTC
CASISPRDRPYEQYF
>.|.|TRBV11-2|16|TRBJ1-1
TGTGCCAGCAGGTTGGCTGGGGGGCGACGAGGCACTGAAGCTTTCTTT
CASRLAGGRRGTEAFF
>.|TRBD1|TRBV29-1|14|TRBJ1-1
TGCAGCGCCCAGGGACAGGGGAGGAGGACTGAAGCTTTCTTT
CSAQGQGRRTEAFF
>.|TRBD1|TRBV10-3|14|TRBJ2-7
TGTGCCATCGGGGGCCGGACAGGGTACGACGAGCAGTACTTC
CAIGGRTGYDEQYF
>.|TRBD2|TRBV20-1|11|TRBJ2-1
TGCAGTGCCGTTAGCGGGAATGAGCAGTTCTTC
CSAVSGNEQFF
>.|TRBD1|TRBV13|15|TRBJ1-3
TGTGCCAGCAGCGCCCCGGGACAGGGCGGAAACACCATATATTTT
CASSAPGQGGNTIYF
>.|TRBD1|TRBV29-1|13|TRBJ2-3
TGCAGCGTTTCTGGCAGGGGGCCCGATACGCAGTATTTT
CSVSGRGPDTQYF
>.|.|TRBV6-1|16|TRBJ2-5
TGTGCCAGCAGTGAACAGGCCGGAGCCTACCAAGAGACCCAGTACTTC
CASSEQAGAYQETQYF
>.|TRBD2|TRBV9|15|TRBJ2-2
TGTGCCAGCAGCGCCCGGACTAGCGGGAGTAGGGAGCTGTTTTTT
CASSARTSGSRELFF
>.|TRBD1|TRBV4-2|18|TRBJ1-6
TGTGCCAGCAGCCACCACTCAGGGGGCGCGGGTGGTAATTCACCCCTCCACTTT
CASSHHSGGAGGNSPLHF
>few|TRBD2|TRBV4-3|16|TRBJ2-2
TGCGCCAGCAGCCTACGCCCGGGACTAGGTGGCGGGGAGCTGTTTTTT
CASSLRPGLGGGELFF
>.|TRBD2|TRBV5-6|17|TRBJ2-3
TGTGCCAGCAGCGAGCTAGCGGGGAGAGGCTCGTTCGATACGCAGTATTTT
CASSELAGRGSFDTQYF
>.|.|TRBV2|12|TRBJ2-1
TGTGCCAGCGGGGGGAACAACAATGAGCAGTTCTTC
CASGGNNNEQFF
>.|.|TRBV7-9|16|TRBJ2-4
TGTGCCAGCAGCTTAGGGAGTAACAGGGACAAAAACATTCAGTACTTC
CASSLGSNRDKNIQYF
>.|TRBD2|TRBV18|14|TRBJ2-3
TGTGCCAGCTCACCGGGACTAGTAAGGGATACGCAGTATTTT
CASSPGLVRDTQYF
>.|TRBD2|TRBV6-1|14|TRBJ2-5
TGTGCCAGCAGGGAAGGACTAGCGGGGGGACCCCAGTACTTC
CASREGLAGGPQYF
>.|.|TRBV27|13|TRBJ1-5
TGTGCCAGCAGGGCGGGGCTTAGTCAGCCCCAGCATTTT
CASRAGLSQPQHF
>.|TRBD1|TRBV5-1|18|TRBJ1-2
TGCGCCAGCAGCTTGGCCCGGGACAGGGGGGAGAGTAACTATGGCTACACCTTC
CASSLARDRGESNYGYTF
>.|TRBD2|TRBV6-5|15|TRBJ2-7
TGTGCCAGCAGTTACGCCGGGGGGTGGGATGGCGAGCAGTACTTC
CASSYAGGWDGEQYF
>.|.|TRBV29-1|13|TRBJ2-1
TGCAGCGTTCGGTTGACTGGGGGCGATGAGCAGTTCTTC
CSVRLTGGDEQFF
>once|TRBD1|TRBV7-8|18|TRBJ1-2
TGTGCCAGCAGCTTATCCGGGCAGGGGGGTAATTGGATCTATGGCTACACCTTC
CASSLSGQGGNWIYGYTF
>.|.|TRBV4-3|16|TRBJ1-3
TGCGCCAGCAGCCAAAGGTTCACAGGGAGGGGAAACACCATATATTTT
CASSQRFTGRGNTIYF
>.|.|TRBV29-1|11|TRBJ2-1
TGCAGCCTCGGGAGTTCAGGAGAGCAGTTCTTC
CSLGSSGEQFF
>.|TRBD2|TRBV7-2|15|TRBJ2-5
TGTGCCAGCAGCCTTAGCGGGACCCTCAGGGAGACCCAGTACTTC
CASSLSGTLRETQYF
>.|.|TRBV10-3|13|TRBJ2-1
TGTGCCATCAGTGAACTAGGAGACAATGAGCAGTTCTTC
CAISELGDNEQFF
>.|.|TRBV15|13|TRBJ2-5
TGTGCCACCACCCGGGGCCTCCAAGAGACCCAGTACTTC
CATTRGLQETQYF
>.|.|TRBV7-3|13|TRBJ2-5
TGTGCCAGCAGCTTCTCCAACCAAGAGACCCAGTACTTC
CASSFSNQETQYF
>.|.|TRBV5-1|13|TRBJ2-5
TGCGCCACTACAACAGGGGCGGGGGAGACCCAGTACTTC
CATTTGAGETQYF
>.|TRBD2|TRBV14|17|TRBJ2-7
TGTGCCAGCAGCCAAGCCGGACTAGCGGGTTCCCGGAGCGAGCAGTACTTC
CASSQAGLAGSRSEQYF
>once|.|TRBV7-6|15|TRBJ1-3
TGTGCCAGCAGCGGAAGTATGAGCTCTGGAAACACCATATATTTT
CASSGSMSSGNTIYF
>.|.|TRBV5-4|14|TRBJ2-2
TGTGCCAGCAGCTTGCTAGGGAACACCGGGGAGCTGTTTTTT
CASSLLGNTGELFF
>.|TRBD1|TRBV6-5|14|TRBJ1-1
TGTGCCAGCAGTTACGGGACAGGGGTCACTGAAGCTTTCTTT
CASSYGTGVTEAFF
>.|TRBD1|TRBV6-5|15|TRBJ1-2
TGTGCCAGCAGCCTAACGGGACAGGGGGCGGATGGCTACACCTTC
CASSLTGQGADGYTF
>.|.|TRBV15|13|TRBJ2-5
TGTGCCACCCACGGGCGGGACCAAGAGACCCAGTACTTC
CATHGRDQETQYF
>.|.|TRBV4-1|15|TRBJ2-3
TGCGCCAGCAGCCAAGGTTGGGAGATCACAGATACGCAGTATTTT
CASSQGWEITDTQYF
>.|.|TRBV18|14|TRBJ2-7
TGTGCCAGCTCACCACCTCCAGCGGCCTACGAGCAGTACTTC
CASSPPPAAYEQYF
>.|TRBD1|TRBV19|16|TRBJ2-2
TGTGCCAGTAGTATGGGGGCAGGGGGTCCAACTACGGAGCTGTTTTTT
CASSMGAGGPTTELFF
>.|.|TRBV7-3|11|TRBJ2-1
TGTGCCAGCAGCCCCAGGGCCCGGCGGTTCTTC
CASSPRARRFF
>once|.|TRBV7-3|13|TRBJ1-5
TGTGCCAGCAGCTTAACGCGTGATCAGCCCCAGCATTTT
CASSLTRDQPQHF
>.|.|TRBV7-2|14|TRBJ1-1
TGTGCCAGCAGCCCGAAAGGTACCAACTCTGAAGCTTTCTTT
CASSPKGTNSEAFF